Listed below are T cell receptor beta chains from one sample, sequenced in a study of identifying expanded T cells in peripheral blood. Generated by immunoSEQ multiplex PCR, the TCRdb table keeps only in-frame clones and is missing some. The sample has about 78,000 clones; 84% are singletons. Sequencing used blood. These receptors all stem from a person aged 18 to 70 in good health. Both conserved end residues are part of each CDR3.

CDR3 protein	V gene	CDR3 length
CASTSSGIGYGYTF	TRBV27	14
CASSTRDGHNYGYTF	TRBV19	15
CASSQRDRDENEQFF	TRBV4-2	15
CASSSKREWKGELFF	TRBV7-9	15
CASSPGLAVLSEQYF	TRBV7-2	15
CASWGVKGQGAVDTQYF	TRBV27	17
CASSLGQGLMNTEAFF	TRBV5-1	16
CASSKGDTGELFF	TRBV28	13
CASSRGDRDPLLVGTQYF	TRBV5-5	18
CASSKRTGTGEKLFF	TRBV28	15